The next 15 T cell receptor beta chains were all read from a single sample in a study of T cells after yellow fever vaccination. From the 5' RACE reads, TCRdb called clonotypes with MiXCR, one entry per CDR3 protein. The top ten clones hold 14% to 15% of a sample with some 400,000 distinct CDR3 sequences, 6% to 8% of them seen once. The sequencing used PBMCs, collected 5 days after the yellow fever booster vaccination. These receptors came from a man between 25 and 39 years old who received the YFV17D yellow fever vaccine.

The chain uses TRBV4-2 and TRBJ2-6; the D gene could be TRBD1 or TRBD2 (5 bases each). The germline CDR1 and CDR2 sequences are LGHNA and YNFKEQ. The germline V and J ends were trimmed by 4 bases and 1 base, with 17 bases remaining between them. CDR3 length: 18 residues. CDR3 in amino acids: CASSPTGTHSSGANVLTF. The CDR3 DNA sequence: TGTGCCAGCAGCCCTACCGGGACCCACTCTTCTGGGGCCAACGTCCTGACTTTC.

This chain uses TRBV12-3 or TRBV12-4 with TRBJ2-3, with 8 bases fitting TRBD2. Germline trimming cut 7 bases from V and 2 bases from J; bases unmatched to any gene: 23. This CDR3 spans 20 amino acids. The CDR3 nucleotides are TGTGCCAGCACCTTGGCGGCGGGAGGTCCGGAGATCTATAACACAGATACGCAGTATTTT. It translates to CASTLAAGGPEIYNTDTQYF.

This clonotype was seen ten or more times. The chain uses TRBV7-2 and TRBJ2-7; D is perhaps TRBD1 or TRBD2 (5 bases each). CDR3 length equals 15 residues. Germline V gene sequence: CDR1 SGHTA, CDR2 FQGNSA. Trimming left V 1 base short and J 3 bases short, with 13 bases between. The CDR3 bases are TGTGCCAGCAGCTTAGTAGTGGGGACGAACTACGAGCAGTACTTC. Its translation: CASSLVVGTNYEQYF.

This clonotype turned up a few times. CDR3 sequence reads: CASSPPTSGRGETQYF. The CDR3 DNA sequence: TGTGCCAGCAGCCCCCCGACTAGCGGGAGGGGAGAGACCCAGTACTTC. The V gene is TRBV5-4, the J gene TRBJ2-5, with TRBD2 matching 14 bases. J gave up 4 bases and V 4 bases, and 6 bases lay outside the gene matches. The CDR3 extends over 16 amino acids. Germline CDR1 is SGHNT and CDR2 is YYREEE (reference sequence).

At least ten counts were recorded for this clonotype. J is TRBJ2-6 and V is TRBV3-1, with 8 bases lining up with TRBD2. Per germline, CDR1 LGHDT and CDR2 YNNKEL (reference sequence). The CDR3 runs to 16 residues. Trimming at V came to 5 bases and at J to 0 bases, leaving 3 bases not matched to a gene. DNA of the CDR3: TGTGCCAGCAGCGACAGCGGGGGCTCTGGGGCCAACGTCCTGACTTTC. Its protein is CASSDSGGSGANVLTF.

The chain employs TRBV20-1 and TRBJ2-2; D not resolved. Looked up from germline, CDR1 is DFQATT and CDR2 is SNEGSKA (reference sequence). The V end lost 6 bases, the J end lost 6 bases, and 8 bases lay between the germline ends. The CDR3 consists of 11 residues. CDR3 DNA: TGCAGTGCCGCCCTCCCCGGGGAGCTGTTTTTT. Protein sequence: CSAALPGELFF.

This clonotype occurred a few times. J is TRBJ2-2 and V is TRBV3-1, with D perhaps matching TRBD2 (5 bases). CDR3 length equals 15 residues. Per germline, CDR1 LGHDT and CDR2 YNNKEL (reference sequence). V lost 10 bases, J lost 6 bases, and 21 bases lay in between. The CDR3 DNA follows: TGTGCCACCTCCCAATTTATCCTAGCCCCCGGGGAGCTGTTTTTT. Its translation: CATSQFILAPGELFF.

This clonotype was seen many times. The rearrangement links TRBV9 to TRBJ2-1, with TRBD2 identical over 14 bases. The length of the CDR3 is 16 residues. The V gene's germline CDR1 is SGDLS and CDR2 YYNGEE. The V and J ends lost 2 bases and 7 bases, in that order; junction bases with no gene match: 5. In nucleotides, the CDR3 is TGTGCCAGCAGCGTTACGGGACTAGCGGGAGTTAATGAGCAGTTCTTC. This translates into CASSVTGLAGVNEQFF.

V gene TRBV20-1 combines with J gene TRBJ1-1; D possibly corresponds to TRBD1 (5 bases). CDR1 DFQATT and CDR2 SNEGSKA come from the germline V gene (reference sequence). The CDR3 has 14 amino acids. Trimming cost V 1 base and J 1 base, with 10 bases left between them. For the CDR3, the DNA is TGCAGTGCTAGAGTTGGGGCCGGGAACACTGAAGCTTTCTTT. Translated: CSARVGAGNTEAFF.

This clonotype has ten or more counts. The chain recombines TRBV7-9 with TRBJ2-5; TRBD1 or TRBD2 may be the D gene (5 bases each). The V gene's germline CDR1 is SEHNR and CDR2 FQNEAQ (reference sequence). The CDR3 has 15 amino acids. V was trimmed by 4 bases and J by 9 bases, leaving 21 bases between them. CDR3 in amino acids: CASSSSGTWAGAQYF. The CDR3, as DNA: TGTGCCAGCAGCTCCTCCGGGACGTGGGCTGGGGCCCAGTACTTC.

This clonotype came up a few times. In nucleotides, the CDR3 is TGTGCCAGCAGCCAAGATTTGTTTACCGGGACAGGGGGTGAAGGGACTGAAGCTTTCTTT. It codes for CASSQDLFTGTGGEGTEAFF. The rearrangement links TRBV4-2 to TRBJ1-1, with 11 nucleotides matching TRBD1. CDR3 length: 20 residues. The V and J ends lost 0 bases and 5 bases, in that order; junction bases with no gene match: 17. Germline-derived CDR1 and CDR2 are LGHNA and YNFKEQ.

This clonotype has a handful of counts. This chain connects TRBV7-6 to TRBJ2-1, with TRBD2 as a possible D gene (6 bases). Germline-derived CDR1 and CDR2 are SGHVS and FNYEAQ. The CDR3 sequence is 16 residues long. V lost 5 bases, J lost 4 bases, and 18 bases lay in between. The CDR3 bases are TGTGCCAGCAGCCCCACCGGGAGCGGGCTGTACAATGAGCAGTTCTTC. Its protein is CASSPTGSGLYNEQFF.

This clonotype was found many times. V is TRBV6-1 and J is TRBJ1-5, with a weak D call TRBD1 (6 bases). The CDR3 has 13 residues. CDR1 and CDR2 from the germline V gene are MNHNS and SASEGT. V was shortened by 6 bases and J by 3 bases, with 9 bases between the two germline ends. Here the CDR3 DNA reads TGTGCCAGCAGCAAGGGGGTCAATCAGCCCCAGCATTTT. Amino acids: CASSKGVNQPQHF.

V and J are TRBV5-1 and TRBJ2-5; 9 positions agree with TRBD1. Germline CDR1 reads SGHRS; CDR2 reads YFSETQ. The CDR3 is 15 amino acids. The J segment lost 2 bases and the V segment lost 0 bases, leaving 2 bases of the junction unmatched. CDR3 nucleotides: TGCGCCAGCAGCTTGGTGACAGGGGGACAAGAGACCCAGTACTTC. Translating it yields CASSLVTGGQETQYF.

This clonotype was counted at least ten times. The chain couples TRBV10-3 to TRBJ2-1, with D possibly matching TRBD2 (5 bases). V lost 4 bases to trimming and J lost 4 bases, with 20 bases between them. This CDR3 is built from 17 residues. Germline V gene data show CDR1 as ENHRY and CDR2 as SYGVKD. CDR3: CAISGAGGGLAYNEQFF. As DNA, the CDR3 is TGTGCCATCAGTGGAGCCGGAGGTGGGCTAGCTTACAATGAGCAGTTCTTC.